The source of this TCR beta chain is a study of PD-1 and CTLA-4 blockade in melanoma. This clone was observed a single time. Clones were read by immunoSEQ multiplex PCR, and TCRdb kept only the in-frame ones, dropping some. The table shows more than 9,000 clones, with 65% to 90% occurring only once. The V end was cut by 9 bases, the J end by 2 bases, with 11 bases between. Germline lookup yields CDR1 ENHRY and CDR2 SYGVKD. The CDR3 consists of 12 residues. Specimen: CD8+ T cells from peripheral blood, collected from a patient given anti-PD-1 treatment. This chain joins TRBV10-3 and TRBJ2-7, with a weak D call TRBD2 (6 bases). The receptor's source is a human donor with melanoma. CDR3 sequence reads: CAIGRGTYEQYF. The CDR3 DNA is TGTGCCATTGGACGCGGGACCTACGAGCAGTACTTC.